What follows is one T cell receptor (beta chain) and its context. Its antigen is still unknown. The entry originates in a study of shared clonotypes between healthy human individuals. V dropped 4 bases and J dropped 3; count of bases not matched to a gene: 5. Germline V gene sequence: CDR1 SGDLS, CDR2 YYNGEE. The CDR3 has 15 amino acids. Study-wide results and caveats: Limitation of the genetic and exposure-history diversity represented came from the few donors.

Unsorted PBMC DNA went through sequencing on ten immunoSEQ deep assay plates. Original processing notes: Filtering was not the same, since immunoSEQ gave junction-only sequences without quality scores. Using immunoSEQ multiplex PCR, the repertoire was profiled, and TCRdb retains in-frame clones only, with some absent. V, J and clone size were drawn from that table, and D and trimming were deduced from the DNA. Of about 490,000 clones listed, approximately 80% were seen once; the top ten hold 10% to 15%. The source of this sequence is a woman aged 40 to 50 in good health. Some clones in this sample may be carry-over from other donors' samples. The chain has TRBV9 and TRBJ2-3; TRBD1 matches at 10 bases. Sequenced input: PBMCs. CDR3 bases: TGTGCCAGCAGCTGGGGACAGGGGATGACAGATACGCAGTATTTT. It encodes CASSWGQGMTDTQYF.